One sample yielded the 30 T cell receptor beta chains listed below, sequenced in a study of CD8 T cells in Susac syndrome. Reverse transcription of about 0.45 to 1 ug RNA was carried out with random hexamers. TCRdb re-derived calls from the immunoSEQ multiplex PCR reads in MiXCR, one entry per CDR3 protein. The table has approximately 180,000 distinct CDR3 sequences, roughly 92% seen once. Sequenced: CD4+ T cells from PBMCs. These receptors were collected from a human donor with multiple sclerosis.

The chain carries TRBV12-3 or TRBV12-4 and TRBJ2-5, with TRBD1 identical over 7 bases. CDR3 size: 13 residues. V dropped 5 bases and J dropped 5; count of bases not matched to a gene: 5. The CDR3: CASSPDRVETQYF. CDR3 sequence (DNA): TGTGCCAGCAGTCCCGACAGGGTGGAGACCCAGTACTTC.

The genes are TRBV6-1 and TRBJ2-7; 8 bases agree with TRBD1. The germline gives CDR1 MNHNS, CDR2 SASEGT. CDR3 length equals 14 residues. The J segment lost 4 bases and the V segment lost 3 bases, leaving 5 bases of the junction unmatched. CDR3 sequence: CASSDDRGRYEQYF. In DNA, the CDR3 is TGTGCCAGCAGTGACGACAGGGGCCGGTACGAGCAGTACTTC.

The gene calls are TRBV7-7 and TRBJ2-1; 12 bases agree with TRBD1. The CDR3 loop spans 17 amino acids. Germline values: CDR1 SSHAT, CDR2 FNYEAQ (reference sequence). Germline trimming cut 4 bases from V and 1 base from J; bases unmatched to any gene: 5. The CDR3 nucleotides read TGTGCCAGCAGCTCAGGGACAGGGGGCCCTTCCTACAATGAGCAGTTCTTC. Translated: CASSSGTGGPSYNEQFF.

A single count supports this clonotype. The chain recombines TRBV3-1 with TRBJ2-7; 7 bases match TRBD1. The ends lost 2 bases at V and 9 bases at J; junction bases unmatched: 19. The CDR3 totals 17 residues. Germline values: CDR1 LGHDT, CDR2 YNNKEL (reference sequence). CDR3: CASSQMPGTAYPTRQYF. The CDR3 nucleotides read TGTGCCAGCAGCCAAATGCCCGGGACAGCTTATCCTACGAGGCAGTACTTC.

V is TRBV24-1 and J is TRBJ2-2, with TRBD1 as a possible D gene (5 bases). V dropped 3 bases and J dropped 6 bases, with 13 bases sitting between them. Germline V gene sequence: CDR1 KGHDR, CDR2 SFDVKD. CDR3 size: 15 residues. CDR3 DNA sequence: TGTGCCACCAGTGATATAACCACAGGCGCCGGGGAGCTGTTTTTT. Protein sequence: CATSDITTGAGELFF.

The chain employs TRBV20-1 and TRBJ2-5, with TRBD2 matching 10 bases. V gave up 4 bases and J gave up 4 bases; unmatched junction bases: 6. The CDR3 length is 14 residues. Germline CDR1 DFQATT, CDR2 SNEGSKA (reference sequence). CDR3 residues: CSATLTSGLETQYF. The CDR3 region has the DNA TGCAGTGCTACGTTGACTAGCGGGTTAGAGACCCAGTACTTC.

This clonotype was seen just once. V is TRBV2 and J is TRBJ1-1, with TRBD1 as a possible D gene (5 bases). V was clipped by 1 base and J by 0 bases, with 15 bases between them. The CDR3 spans 17 residues. Per the germline V gene, CDR1 is SNHLY and CDR2 is FYNNEI. In DNA, the CDR3 is TGTGCCAGCAGTGAAGGGGACCCTTGGGGACTGAACACTGAAGCTTTCTTT. As protein: CASSEGDPWGLNTEAFF.

The chain is built from TRBV30 and TRBJ2-7, with D possibly TRBD1 on 5 matching bases. Trimming stripped 1 base from V and 2 bases from J, with 12 bases between. CDR1 GTSNPN and CDR2 SVGIG come from the germline V gene (reference sequence). The CDR3 covers 14 residues. The DNA for the CDR3 is TGTGCCTGGAGTGGTAGGGGAAGACCCTACGAGCAGTACTTC. This sequence encodes CAWSGRGRPYEQYF.

This chain links TRBV20-1 with TRBJ1-5; D is undetermined. The CDR3 spans 14 residues. Germline loops: CDR1 DFQATT, CDR2 SNEGSKA (reference sequence). V was pared by 3 bases and J by 1 base, with 10 bases between. This CDR3 is CSAREAVSNQPQHF. CDR3 coding DNA: TGCAGTGCTAGGGAGGCCGTAAGCAATCAGCCCCAGCATTTT.

This chain links TRBV19 with TRBJ2-5, with D unresolved. Looked up from germline, CDR1 is LNHDA and CDR2 is SQIVND (reference sequence). The CDR3 covers 13 residues. Deletions cut 7 bases from V and 0 bases from J, with 9 bases between. CDR3 bases: TGTGCCAGTAACGGCCTGTACCAAGAGACCCAGTACTTC. Translated: CASNGLYQETQYF.

The chain is built from TRBV30 and TRBJ1-5; TRBD1 matches 9 bases. Germline CDR1 and CDR2: GTSNPN and SVGIG (reference sequence). The length of the CDR3 is 14 residues. With 5 bases clipped from V and 6 bases from J, the junction kept 8 bases outside the gene matches. The CDR3 loop reads CAWSAGTGSQPQHF. The CDR3, as DNA: TGTGCCTGGTCAGCCGGGACAGGGAGTCAGCCCCAGCATTTT.

The rearrangement uses TRBV20-1 and TRBJ2-1; 8 positions match TRBD2. V lost 3 bases and J lost 7; bases outside the gene matches: 8. Germline V CDR1 and CDR2: DFQATT, SNEGSKA (reference sequence). The CDR3 runs to 14 residues. In DNA form, the CDR3 reads TGCAGTGCTAGCAGAGCGGGAGTGGGTAATGAGCAGTTCTTC. The encoded protein is CSASRAGVGNEQFF.

The chain has TRBV28 and TRBJ1-4; 8 bases are a match to TRBD1. The V gene's germline CDR1 is MDHEN and CDR2 SYDVKM. This CDR3 comprises 18 residues. V was clipped by 5 bases and J by 0 bases; unmatched bases: 11. CDR3 region: CASSPRQGILATNEKLFF. The CDR3 DNA sequence: TGTGCCAGCAGTCCGAGACAGGGGATTCTTGCAACTAATGAAAAACTGTTTTTT.

This clonotype was detected only once. This chain uses TRBV2 with TRBJ1-5; a possible D gene is TRBD1 (6 bases). The germline gives CDR1 SNHLY, CDR2 FYNNEI. Trimming removed 6 bases from V and 1 base from J, with 10 bases in between. CDR3 length equals 14 residues. The CDR3 region is CASRQGYSNQPQHF. The DNA for the CDR3 is TGTGCCAGCAGACAGGGCTACAGCAATCAGCCCCAGCATTTT.

The gene calls are TRBV29-1 and TRBJ2-2; 7 bases are shared with TRBD1. This CDR3 comprises 15 residues. Looked up from germline, CDR1 is SQVTM and CDR2 is ANQGSEA. Trimming removed 7 bases from V and 6 bases from J; junction bases left unmatched: 14. In DNA form, the CDR3 reads TGCAGCGCCGGCCAGTCAGGGGGTTGGGCCGGGGAGCTGTTTTTT. It translates to CSAGQSGGWAGELFF.

The chain uses TRBV12-3 or TRBV12-4 and TRBJ2-6; 9 nucleotides match TRBD1. The CDR3 is made up of 15 amino acids. V gave up 8 bases and J gave up 2 bases; unmatched junction bases: 4. The DNA for the CDR3 is TGTGCCAGCGGTCGACAGGGGGCTGGGGCCAACGTCCTGACTTTC. This gives the protein CASGRQGAGANVLTF.

V gene TRBV29-1 combines with J gene TRBJ2-2; possible D gene TRBD2, 5 bases. The CDR3 has 12 amino acids. Between the trimmed V and J ends, which lost 7 bases and 3 bases, there was a span of 9 bases. Per germline, CDR1 SQVTM and CDR2 ANQGSEA. The CDR3 nucleotides are TGCAGCGCAGGACTTTACACCGGGGAGCTGTTTTTT. Encoded protein: CSAGLYTGELFF.

The chain is built from TRBV6-2 or TRBV6-3 and TRBJ2-5; D possibly corresponds to TRBD1 (5 bases). V was trimmed by 8 bases and J by 5 bases, leaving 18 bases between them. CDR1 is MNHEY, CDR2 SVGEGT, per germline. There are 14 residues in the CDR3. CDR3 residues: CASSKAGRRETQYF. DNA for the CDR3: TGTGCCAGCTCGAAGGCAGGGCGGCGGGAGACCCAGTACTTC.

The chain links TRBV18 to TRBJ2-7, with TRBD1 matching over 7 bases. Losses at the gene ends were 0 bases for V and 6 bases for J; bases not matched to a gene: 11. Germline V gene lookup returns CDR1 KGHSH and CDR2 LQKENI. This CDR3 comprises 16 residues. The chain's CDR3 is CASSPPERQGKIEQYF. CDR3 bases: TGTGCCAGCTCACCACCAGAGAGACAGGGTAAGATCGAGCAGTACTTC.

V is TRBV29-1 and J is TRBJ2-5; tentatively, D is TRBD1 (6 bases). The germline gives CDR1 SQVTM, CDR2 ANQGSEA. The V end was cut by 1 base, the J end by 5 bases, with 14 bases between. The CDR3 covers 14 residues. The CDR3 reads CSVEVSRGRETQYF. Written as DNA, the CDR3 is TGCAGCGTTGAAGTTAGCAGGGGCCGGGAGACCCAGTACTTC. The whole variable domain, remainder taken from reference TRBV29-1 and TRBJ2-5, is SAVISQKPSRDICQRGTSLTIQCQVDSQVTMMFWYRQQPGQSLTLIATANQGSEATYESGFVIDKFPISRPNLTFSTLTVSNMSPEDSSIYLCSVEVSRGRETQYFGPGTRLLVL.

This chain joins TRBV11-2 and TRBJ2-3, with unresolved D. CDR3 length: 14 amino acids. Trimming removed 5 bases from V and 4 bases from J, with 13 bases in between. The germline gives CDR1 SGHAT, CDR2 FQNNGV. DNA for the CDR3: TGTGCCAGCAGCCCAGGCTCAGTGCCAGATACGCAGTATTTT. Protein: CASSPGSVPDTQYF. Filled out from reference TRBV11-2 and TRBJ2-3, the complete variable domain reads EAGVAQSPRYKIIEKRQSVAFWCNPISGHATLYWYQQILGQGPKLLIQFQNNGVVDDSQLPKDRFSAERLKGVDSTLKIQPAKLEDSAVYLCASSPGSVPDTQYFGPGTRLTVL.

V is TRBV6-5 and J is TRBJ1-4; 10 bases line up with TRBD1. This CDR3 is built from 13 residues. V gave up 8 bases and J gave up 7 bases; unmatched junction bases: 4. CDR1 and CDR2 from the germline V gene are MNHEY and SVGAGI. CDR3 protein: CASAGQGSEKLFF. The CDR3 DNA sequence: TGTGCCAGCGCGGGACAGGGGAGTGAAAAACTGTTTTTT.

This sequence joins TRBV9 and TRBJ2-5; 8 bases are a match to TRBD1. After removal of 0 bases from V and 4 bases from J, the junction contained 5 bases not matched to a gene. Germline V CDR1 and CDR2: SGDLS, YYNGEE. The CDR3 has 15 amino acids. The CDR3 loop reads CASSVALGQGETQYF. In nucleotides, the CDR3 is TGTGCCAGCAGCGTAGCTTTAGGACAGGGAGAGACCCAGTACTTC. Full variable domain (remainder filled in from reference TRBV9 and TRBJ2-5): DSGVTQTPKHLITATGQRVTLRCSPRSGDLSVYWYQQSLDQGLQFLIQYYNGEERAKGNILERFSAQQFPDLHSELNLSSLELGDSALYFCASSVALGQGETQYFGPGTRLLVL.

The CDR3, as DNA: TGTGCCAGCAGTAGGGACTCTCTGGGGGAGACCCAGTACTTC. Its translation: CASSRDSLGETQYF. The chain has TRBV27 and TRBJ2-5; tentative D call: TRBD2 (6 bases). Trimming pared 5 bases from V and 5 bases from J, leaving 15 bases between. The CDR3 runs 14 residues. Germline V gives CDR1 MNHEY, CDR2 SMNVEV (reference sequence).

V gene TRBV7-2 combines with J gene TRBJ2-5; maybe TRBD2 (5 bases). From germline, CDR1 is SGHTA and CDR2 FQGNSA. Trimming removed 0 bases from V and 5 bases from J, with 10 bases in between. The CDR3 spans 14 residues. The CDR3 region is CASSLARGFETQYF. CDR3 in DNA: TGTGCCAGCAGCTTAGCGCGAGGGTTTGAGACCCAGTACTTC.

This chain joins TRBV30 and TRBJ1-5; 7 bases agree with TRBD1. J was trimmed by 3 bases and V by 8 bases; bases with no gene match: 7. The germline CDR1 and CDR2 sequences are GTSNPN and SVGIG (reference sequence). This CDR3 has 13 residues. Written as DNA, the CDR3 is TGTGCCAGCGGGACAGAATACAATCAGCCCCAGCATTTT. Amino acids: CASGTEYNQPQHF.

The chain recombines TRBV12-3 or TRBV12-4 with TRBJ1-6; a possible D gene is TRBD1 (6 bases). Trimming removed 2 bases from V and 7 bases from J, with 12 bases in between. There are 15 residues in the CDR3. The CDR3 spells CASSLRGARNSPLHF. CDR3 coding DNA: TGTGCCAGCAGTTTAAGGGGGGCAAGGAATTCACCCCTCCACTTT.

This chain joins TRBV19 and TRBJ2-7; D possibly matches TRBD1 or TRBD2 (5 bases each). Germline-derived CDR1 and CDR2 are LNHDA and SQIVND (reference sequence). The CDR3 covers 13 residues. V was pared by 3 bases and J by 9 bases, with 15 bases between. This chain's CDR3 is CASSMDPLRGQYF. In DNA, the CDR3 is TGTGCCAGTAGTATGGACCCGTTGAGGGGGCAGTACTTC.

V usage is TRBV29-1 and J usage is TRBJ2-1; 13 nucleotides agree with TRBD2. Per germline, CDR1 SQVTM and CDR2 ANQGSEA. There are 16 residues in the CDR3. The ends lost 4 bases at V and 2 bases at J; junction bases unmatched: 5. The CDR3 coding sequence is TGCAGCGTTGTCCCCACTAGCGGGGGGGCCTACAATGAGCAGTTCTTC. Amino acids: CSVVPTSGGAYNEQFF.

J is TRBJ2-2 and V is TRBV12-3 or TRBV12-4; 9 positions agree with TRBD1. V shed 5 bases, J shed 5 bases, and the junction held 12 bases outside the gene matches. The CDR3 loop spans 17 amino acids. The CDR3 DNA reads as TGTGCCAGCAGTAACTCCCTACAGGGGGCGAGTACCGGGGAGCTGTTTTTT. Translated, it gives CASSNSLQGASTGELFF.